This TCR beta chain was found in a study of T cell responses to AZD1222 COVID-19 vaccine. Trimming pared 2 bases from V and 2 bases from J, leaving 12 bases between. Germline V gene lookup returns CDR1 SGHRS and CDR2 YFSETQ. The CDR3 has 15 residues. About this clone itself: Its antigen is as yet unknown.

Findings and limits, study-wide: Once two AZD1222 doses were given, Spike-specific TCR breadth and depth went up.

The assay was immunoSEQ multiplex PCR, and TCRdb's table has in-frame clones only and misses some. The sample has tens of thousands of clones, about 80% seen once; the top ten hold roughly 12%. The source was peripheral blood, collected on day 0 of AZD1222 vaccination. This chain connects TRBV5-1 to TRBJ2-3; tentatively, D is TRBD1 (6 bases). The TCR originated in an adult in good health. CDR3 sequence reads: CASSFSPGDTDTQYF. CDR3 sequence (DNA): TGCGCCAGCAGCTTTTCTCCAGGGGACACAGATACGCAGTATTTT. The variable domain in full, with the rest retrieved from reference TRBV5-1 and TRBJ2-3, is KAGVTQTPRYLIKTRGQQVTLSCSPISGHRSVSWYQQTPGQGLQFLFEYFSETQRNKGNFPGRFSGRQFSNSRSEMNVSTLELGDSALYLCASSFSPGDTDTQYFGPGTRLTVL.